Sequencing of this T cell receptor (beta chain) was carried out in a study of blood T cell repertoires in COVID-19. Overall study: Samples of COVID-19 (acute and convalescent) were obtained from the United States, Italy and Spain. PBMCs, B-cell-depleted T cells, or T cells were the source of the cDNA or gDNA that made up the material.

CDR1 GTSNPN and CDR2 SVGIG come from the germline V gene (reference sequence). The CDR3 runs to 11 residues. V lost 2 bases and J 5 bases, leaving 4 bases between the germline ends. In the authors' methods: Estimation of nucleated cell counts was performed using reference gene primer amplification. The assay was immunoSEQ multiplex PCR, and TCRdb's table has in-frame clones only and misses some. D and trimming come from the DNA, and the V and J calls and clone size come from that table. The repertoire holds 100,000 to 150,000 clones, about 72% seen once, with around 2% in the top ten. The TCR was taken from a woman aged 70-85 years with acute or convalescent COVID-19. The rearrangement joins TRBV30 to TRBJ2-1, with D hard to call. The sample comprised peripheral blood. Here the CDR3 DNA reads TGTGCCTGGAGTCTTAACAATGAGCAGTTCTTC. Protein sequence: CAWSLNNEQFF.